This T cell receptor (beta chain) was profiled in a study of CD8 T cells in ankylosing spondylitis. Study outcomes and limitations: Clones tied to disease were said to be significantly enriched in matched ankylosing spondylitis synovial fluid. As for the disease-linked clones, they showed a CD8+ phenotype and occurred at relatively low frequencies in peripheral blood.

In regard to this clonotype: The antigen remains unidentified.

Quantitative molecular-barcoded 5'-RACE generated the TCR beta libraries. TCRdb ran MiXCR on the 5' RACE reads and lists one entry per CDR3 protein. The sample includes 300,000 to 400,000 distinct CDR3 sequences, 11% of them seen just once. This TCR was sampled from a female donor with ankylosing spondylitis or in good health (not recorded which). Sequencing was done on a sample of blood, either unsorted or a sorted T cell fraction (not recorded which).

The CDR3 DNA sequence: TGTGCCAGCAGCAGGCCGGGACAGGGATGGGAGACCCAGTACTTC. Encoded protein: CASSRPGQGWETQYF. The chain combines TRBV12-3 or TRBV12-4 with TRBJ2-5, with 9 bases fitting TRBD1. With 6 bases clipped from V and 5 bases from J, the junction kept 10 bases outside the gene matches. This CDR3 is 15 amino acids long.